This T cell receptor (beta chain) was sequenced in a study of identical twins. J lost 5 bases, V lost 2 bases, and 5 bases had no gene match. Germline V gene lookup returns CDR1 SNHLY and CDR2 FYNNEI. This CDR3 comprises 15 residues. TCRdb reprocessed the 5' RACE reads via MiXCR and lists one record per CDR3 protein. The sample comprises some 500,000 distinct CDR3 sequences, approximately 22% of which are singletons, and about 0.91% rests with the top ten. These data were likewise used in another study, on T cells expressing NK-cell markers. That paper adds: The eight sequenced donors comprised seven who were HCMV-seropositive and one who was seronegative. Researchers report these clonotypes also headed the CD3+CD56-NKG2C+ fraction in a few donors.

The rearrangement links TRBV2 to TRBJ2-1, with TRBD2 matching over 8 bases. This TCR was recovered from a woman between 18 and 30 years old in good health. Sequencing used CD4+ T cells sorted from blood. CDR3 coding DNA: TGTGCCAGCAGTGAACAACTAGCGGAAAACAATGAGCAGTTCTTC. Translated: CASSEQLAENNEQFF.